These 30 T cell receptor beta chains originate from one sample sequenced in a study of T cells expressing NK-cell markers. TCRdb processed the 5' RACE reads again and assigns one entry to each CDR3 protein, with no DNA. This sample lists 150,000 or so distinct CDR3 sequences; its ten largest clones have roughly 35%. The sample taken for sequencing was blood T cells: a sorted CD56 or NKG2C T cell subset, CD4+ or CD8+ T cells, or bulk PBMC T cells (not recorded which). These receptors all stem from a woman in her forties or fifties in good health.

CDR3: CASIRTSGVQETQYF. This chain uses TRBV2 with TRBJ2-5; TCRdb outputs TRBD2, but without DNA this stays unchecked. Germline CDR1 is SNHLY and CDR2 is FYNNEI. This CDR3 comprises 15 residues.

The genes are TRBV27 and TRBJ2-2; TCRdb lists TRBD2, though no DNA is available to test this call. The germline CDR1 and CDR2 sequences are MNHEY and SMNVEV (reference sequence). CDR3 length: 15 residues. CDR3 amino acids: CASSPMRETTGELFF.

The chain combines TRBV10-3 with TRBJ1-2. The CDR3 totals 14 residues. The germline CDR1 and CDR2 sequences are ENHRY and SYGVKD. The CDR3 is CAIKSSDVFYGYTF.

The chain uses TRBV2 and TRBJ2-1; TCRdb proposes TRBD1, but this gene call is untestable without DNA. This CDR3 has 16 amino acids. Germline values: CDR1 SNHLY, CDR2 FYNNEI. The CDR3 spells CASSGPGDRDFNEQFF.

The rearrangement uses TRBV6-5 and TRBJ2-3; without DNA, the TCRdb call of TRBD1 cannot be checked. In germline, CDR1 is MNHEY, CDR2 SVGAGI. The CDR3 spans 15 residues. The CDR3 spells CASSYGDRPTDTQYF.

The V call is TRBV9, the J call TRBJ2-3; TCRdb picks TRBD2, but there is no DNA to check that call. Germline CDR1 reads SGDLS; CDR2 reads YYNGEE. The CDR3 is made up of 16 amino acids. The CDR3 loop is CASSPGTSGVSDTQYF.

The rearrangement joins TRBV4-1 to TRBJ1-1. This CDR3 region has 15 residues. The germline CDR1 and CDR2 sequences are MGHRA and YSYEKL. Here the CDR3 reads CASSQDPGGDTEAFF.

This chain uses TRBV9 with TRBJ1-1. The germline V gene has CDR1 SGDLS and CDR2 YYNGEE. CDR3 length equals 14 residues. The CDR3 reads CASSVVGRETEAFF.

The rearrangement links TRBV20-1 to TRBJ1-4. CDR3 length: 18 residues. CDR1 DFQATT and CDR2 SNEGSKA come from the germline V gene (reference sequence). CDR3 sequence reads: CSARDLERVGLVNEKLFF.

The genes are TRBV27 and TRBJ2-7. The length of the CDR3 is 13 residues. The germline gives CDR1 MNHEY, CDR2 SMNVEV (reference sequence). CDR3: CASSLKLPYEQYF.

The chain couples TRBV6-5 to TRBJ2-1; the D call from TCRdb, TRBD2, cannot be confirmed without DNA. The CDR3 is 13 amino acids. Germline V CDR1 and CDR2: MNHEY, SVGAGI. The CDR3 here is CASSYSGENEQFF.

J is TRBJ2-1 and V is TRBV30. CDR1 GTSNPN and CDR2 SVGIG come from the germline V gene (reference sequence). The length of the CDR3 is 12 residues. CDR3 region: CAWSVANNEQFF.

V is TRBV11-2 and J is TRBJ2-1; TCRdb proposes TRBD2, but this gene call is untestable without DNA. This CDR3 has 16 amino acids. Per germline, CDR1 SGHAT and CDR2 FQNNGV. The CDR3: CASSLEEGGTSDEQFF.

V usage is TRBV6-4 and J usage is TRBJ2-2; TCRdb's D call of TRBD2 is untestable without DNA. Germline CDR1 and CDR2: MRHNA and SNTAGT. The CDR3 has 15 residues. CDR3 residues: CASSGAGEGAGELFF.

This rearrangement joins TRBV3-1 to TRBJ2-1. This CDR3 contains 13 residues. Germline CDR1 LGHDT, CDR2 YNNKEL (reference sequence). CDR3 region: CASSQDKVNEQFF.

The chain carries TRBV29-1 and TRBJ2-1; TCRdb picks TRBD1, but there is no DNA to check that call. Germline V gene data show CDR1 as SQVTM and CDR2 as ANQGSEA. The CDR3 has 14 amino acids. CDR3: CSVTGTGARNEQFF.

The J gene is TRBJ2-3, the V gene TRBV7-9; as DNA is missing, the TRBD1 call by TCRdb cannot be tested. This CDR3 spans 16 amino acids. The germline V gene encodes CDR1 SEHNR and CDR2 FQNEAQ (reference sequence). CDR3 residues: CASSQGQGDSTDTQYF.

The gene calls are TRBV12-3 or TRBV12-4 and TRBJ1-6; TCRdb selects TRBD1, and the lack of DNA leaves this call unchecked. The CDR3 is 15 residues long. The CDR3 protein is CASSWAGEENSPLHF.

The rearrangement joins TRBV25-1 to TRBJ2-7; TCRdb calls TRBD2, which cannot be checked without DNA. Germline lookup yields CDR1 MGHDK and CDR2 SYGVNS. The CDR3 consists of 15 residues. CDR3 loop: CASTPRETLGSEQYF.

This rearrangement joins TRBV4-1 to TRBJ2-2; no DNA is available, so the TRBD2 call from TCRdb remains unchecked. This CDR3 region has 16 residues. From germline, CDR1 is MGHRA and CDR2 YSYEKL. The CDR3 spells CASSLIRLAHLGELFF.

V is TRBV19 and J is TRBJ1-5; TCRdb returns TRBD1, unconfirmable since there is no DNA. Germline-derived CDR1 and CDR2 are LNHDA and SQIVND (reference sequence). CDR3 length: 17 residues. The CDR3 sequence: CASSPTWGTDSNQPQHF.

This chain joins TRBV5-6 and TRBJ1-5; with no DNA, the TCRdb D assignment of TRBD1 cannot be verified. Germline-derived CDR1 and CDR2 are SGHDT and YYEEEE. The CDR3 is 14 amino acids. CDR3 amino acids: CASSTQDRNQPQHF.

This chain links TRBV12-3 or TRBV12-4 with TRBJ2-7; TCRdb indicates TRBD1, and absent DNA this call remains unverified. The CDR3 sequence is 14 residues long. Here the CDR3 reads CASSFGGVSYEQYF.

V usage is TRBV4-1 and J usage is TRBJ2-3; TCRdb selects TRBD2, and the lack of DNA leaves this call unchecked. The CDR3 has 17 residues. Per the germline V gene, CDR1 is MGHRA and CDR2 is YSYEKL. The CDR3 loop is CASSQEPAGGSTDTQYF.

This rearrangement joins TRBV28 to TRBJ1-5; no DNA is available, so the TRBD1 call from TCRdb remains unchecked. The germline V gene encodes CDR1 MDHEN and CDR2 SYDVKM. This CDR3 has 14 residues. The CDR3 here is CASSGTGGWQPQHF.

The chain carries TRBV20-1 and TRBJ2-7. Germline V gives CDR1 DFQATT, CDR2 SNEGSKA (reference sequence). CDR3 length equals 11 residues. The CDR3 loop reads CSARDQLEQYF.

The chain recombines TRBV20-1 with TRBJ2-1. The CDR3 loop spans 16 amino acids. Germline CDR1 reads DFQATT; CDR2 reads SNEGSKA (reference sequence). This CDR3 reads CSAREGLAGVNNEQFF.

V gene TRBV7-8 combines with J gene TRBJ2-1; TCRdb's D call of TRBD1 is untestable without DNA. The germline V gene encodes CDR1 SGHVS and CDR2 FQNEAQ. The CDR3 consists of 16 residues. The CDR3 is CASSPRRIVGYNEQFF.

The chain joins TRBV5-1 to TRBJ2-7; no DNA is available, so the TRBD1 call from TCRdb remains unchecked. CDR1 SGHRS and CDR2 YFSETQ come from the germline V gene. The CDR3 extends over 16 amino acids. CDR3 protein: CASRLHPGQGLDEQYF.

The CDR3 loop is CASSQDLGGLAGPTDTQYF. The gene calls are TRBV4-1 and TRBJ2-3; the TCRdb D gene call, TRBD2, has no DNA to confirm it. Germline CDR1 and CDR2: MGHRA and YSYEKL. The CDR3 spans 19 residues.